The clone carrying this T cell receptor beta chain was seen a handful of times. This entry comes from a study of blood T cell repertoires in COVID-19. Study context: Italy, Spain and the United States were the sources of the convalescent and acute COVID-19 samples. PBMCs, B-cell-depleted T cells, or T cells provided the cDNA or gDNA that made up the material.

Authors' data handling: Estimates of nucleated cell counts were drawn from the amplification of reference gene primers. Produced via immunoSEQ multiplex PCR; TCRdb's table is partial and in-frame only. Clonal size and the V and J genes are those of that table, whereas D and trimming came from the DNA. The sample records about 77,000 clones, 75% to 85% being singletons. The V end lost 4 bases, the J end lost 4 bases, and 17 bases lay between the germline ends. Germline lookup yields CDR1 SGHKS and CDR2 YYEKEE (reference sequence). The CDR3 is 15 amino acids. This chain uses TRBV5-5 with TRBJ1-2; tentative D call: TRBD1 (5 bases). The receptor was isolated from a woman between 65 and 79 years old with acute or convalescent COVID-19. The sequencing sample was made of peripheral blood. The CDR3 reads CASSGGTAFFYGYTF. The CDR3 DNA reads TGTGCCAGCAGCGGAGGGACCGCCTTCTTCTATGGCTACACCTTC.